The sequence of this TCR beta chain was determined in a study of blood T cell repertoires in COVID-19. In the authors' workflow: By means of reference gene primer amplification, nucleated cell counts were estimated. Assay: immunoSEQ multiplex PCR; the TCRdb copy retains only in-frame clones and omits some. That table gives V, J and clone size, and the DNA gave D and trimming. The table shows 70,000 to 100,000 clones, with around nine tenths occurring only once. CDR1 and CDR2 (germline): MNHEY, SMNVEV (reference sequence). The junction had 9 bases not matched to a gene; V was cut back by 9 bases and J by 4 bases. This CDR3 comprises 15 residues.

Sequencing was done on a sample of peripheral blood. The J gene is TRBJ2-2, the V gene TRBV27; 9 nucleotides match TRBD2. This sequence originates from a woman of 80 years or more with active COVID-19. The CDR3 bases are TGTGCCAGTGGACTAGCGCCCGGCGGCACCGGGGAGCTGTTTTTT. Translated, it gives CASGLAPGGTGELFF.